One and the same sample provided the 25 T cell receptor beta chains below, sequenced in a study of T cells in localized non-small cell lung cancer. Produced via immunoSEQ multiplex PCR; TCRdb's table is partial and in-frame only. The repertoire has approximately 800 clones, around 32% of them found once; the top ten carry 10% to 15%. The material sequenced was lung tumor tissue, taken before any cancer treatment. All receptors come from a male donor at least 60 years old with stage III lung adenocarcinoma.

This clone has just a few counts. The V call is TRBV15, the J call TRBJ1-2, with D maybe TRBD1 (5 bases). This CDR3 contains 15 residues. The germline gives CDR1 LNHNV, CDR2 YYDKDF (reference sequence). V was cut by 1 base and J by 8 bases, with 17 bases left in between. CDR3 DNA sequence: TGTGCCACCAGCAGAGTGCAAGGGGAGAGAAGCGGCTACACCTTC. It specifies CATSRVQGERSGYTF. Supplemented by reference TRBV15 and TRBJ1-2, the full variable domain reads DAMVIQNPRYQVTQFGKPVTLSCSQTLNHNVMYWYQQKSSQAPKLLFHYYDKDFNNEADTPDNFQSRRPNTSFCFLDIRSPGLGDTAMYLCATSRVQGERSGYTFGSGTRLTVV.

This clone was detected only once. The V gene is TRBV19, the J gene TRBJ1-2; D call uncertain. Trimming removed 9 bases from V and 1 base from J, with 9 bases in between. This CDR3 is 12 amino acids long. Per the germline V gene, CDR1 is LNHDA and CDR2 is SQIVND (reference sequence). CDR3 DNA: TGTGCCAGCGCCCTGGGTAACTATGGCTACACCTTC. Translation gives CASALGNYGYTF.

By proportion, this clone is large. V gene TRBV11-3 combines with J gene TRBJ1-3; D is unresolved. Trimming took off 3 bases at V and 1 base at J, with 7 bases between the two ends. The CDR3 is made up of 14 amino acids. From germline, CDR1 is SGHNT and CDR2 YENEEA. The CDR3 region has the DNA TGTGCCAGCAGCTTTCGGGCATCTGGAAACACCATATATTTT. Residues: CASSFRASGNTIYF. Full variable domain (missing parts from reference TRBV11-3 and TRBJ1-3): EAGVVQSPRYKIIEKKQPVAFWCNPISGHNTLYWYLQNLGQGPELLIRYENEEAVDDSQLPKDRFSAERLKGVDSTLKIQPAELGDSAVYLCASSFRASGNTIYFGEGSWLTVV.

This clone has a handful of counts. V and J are TRBV19 and TRBJ1-4, with D possibly being TRBD1 (5 bases). Trimming cost V 1 base and J 7 bases, with 13 bases left between them. The V gene's germline CDR1 is LNHDA and CDR2 SQIVND (reference sequence). The CDR3 has 15 residues. CDR3 amino acids: CASSIVGVGGEKLFF. The DNA of the CDR3 is TGTGCCAGTAGTATAGTGGGGGTCGGCGGTGAAAAACTGTTTTTT.

The gene calls are TRBV5-1 and TRBJ1-4; the D gene is possibly TRBD1 (6 bases). Trimming took 0 bases from V and 9 from J, leaving 12 bases between them. The CDR3 length is 14 residues. In germline, CDR1 is SGHRS, CDR2 YFSETQ. CDR3 DNA: TGCGCCAGCAGCTTGGACCTGACAGGCCAAAAACTGTTTTTT. Residues: CASSLDLTGQKLFF.

Note on this clone: One end of the junction is discordant with germline, which a read error may explain. The chain joins TRBV6-1 to TRBJ1-1, with a possible D match to TRBD1 (5 bases). The V gene's germline CDR1 is MNHNS and CDR2 SASEGT. The CDR3 runs 16 residues. The CDR3 here is CASSEVFGGFITKAFF. CDR3 DNA sequence: TGTGCCAGCAGTGAAGTCTTCGGGGGGTTCATCACTAAAGCTTTCTTT.

The chain recombines TRBV9 with TRBJ2-3, with D possibly matching TRBD1 (6 bases). V was trimmed by 0 bases and J by 0 bases, leaving 11 bases between them. This CDR3 comprises 16 residues. Germline V gene sequence: CDR1 SGDLS, CDR2 YYNGEE. In DNA form, the CDR3 reads TGTGCCAGCAGCGTAGACTGGGGGCCTAGCACAGATACGCAGTATTTT. Protein: CASSVDWGPSTDTQYF.

This clone came up a few times. The V and J genes are TRBV11-3 and TRBJ1-1; a possible D gene is TRBD1 (6 bases). Between the trimmed V and J ends, which lost 2 bases and 6 bases, there was a span of 13 bases. Per germline, CDR1 SGHNT and CDR2 YENEEA. This CDR3 is 14 amino acids long. CDR3 bases: TGTGCCAGCAGCTTAAACTCCGGACAGCCTGAAGCTTTCTTT. This encodes CASSLNSGQPEAFF.

This chain uses TRBV28 with TRBJ2-7, with D possibly TRBD1 on 6 matching bases. Looked up from germline, CDR1 is MDHEN and CDR2 is SYDVKM. This CDR3 is built from 16 residues. In nucleotides, the CDR3 is TGTTTCAGCAGCCCGGCCCTAAACAGGGTGGTCTACGAGCAGTACTTC. Encoded protein: CFSSPALNRVVYEQYF.

This clone was detected a few times. The CDR3 sequence is CASSEGQSSPLHF. In DNA, the CDR3 is TGCGCCAGCAGCGAGGGACAGAGCTCACCCCTCCACTTT. V is TRBV10-2 and J is TRBJ1-6, with 7 bases identical to TRBD1. CDR1 and CDR2 (germline): WSHSY, SAAADI. This CDR3 spans 13 amino acids. With V trimmed by 6 bases and J by 10 bases, 6 bases remained unmatched.

This clone showed up just a few times. The chain couples TRBV6-7 to TRBJ2-2; no clear D. TRBV6-7 is recorded as an ORF, its role being uncertain. CDR3 length equals 11 residues. Trimming removed 4 bases from V and 6 bases from J, with 3 bases in between. The CDR3 region has the DNA TGTGCCAGCAGTTGGCCCGGGGAGCTGTTTTTT. As protein: CASSWPGELFF.

This chain connects TRBV5-1 to TRBJ1-1; TRBD1 matches at 7 bases. V shed 5 bases and J 1 base; nucleotides not matched to a gene: 5. There are 14 residues in the CDR3. Germline CDR1 SGHRS, CDR2 YFSETQ. The CDR3 DNA reads as TGCGCCAGCAGATCGGGACAGCCGAACACTGAAGCTTTCTTT. Its translation is CASRSGQPNTEAFF.

J is TRBJ1-2 and V is TRBV19, with no clear D. Trimming took 2 bases from V and 8 from J, leaving 15 bases between them. In germline, CDR1 is LNHDA, CDR2 SQIVND (reference sequence). CDR3 length: 14 amino acids. This chain's CDR3 is CASSIRGGWIGYTF. The CDR3 DNA follows: TGTGCCAGTAGTATACGCGGCGGCTGGATCGGCTACACCTTC.

The J gene is TRBJ2-7, the V gene TRBV11-1; D ambiguous. Germline V CDR1 and CDR2: SGHAT, FQDESV (reference sequence). V was pared by 4 bases and J by 3 bases, with 16 bases between. CDR3 length: 15 amino acids. CDR3 region: CASSSFSIRGYEQYF. CDR3 sequence (DNA): TGTGCCAGCAGCTCCTTCTCCATTCGAGGCTACGAGCAGTACTTC.

The chain joins TRBV11-3 to TRBJ2-1; no clear D gene. V was pared by 5 bases and J by 0 bases, with 17 bases between. CDR3 length: 17 residues. Germline-derived CDR1 and CDR2 are SGHNT and YENEEA. CDR3: CASSPRNSLSSYNEQFF. CDR3 in DNA: TGTGCCAGCAGCCCGCGGAACTCCTTGAGCTCCTACAATGAGCAGTTCTTC.

The rearrangement joins TRBV11-3 to TRBJ2-6, with a possible D match to TRBD1 (5 bases). V was trimmed by 5 bases and J by 0 bases, leaving 8 bases between them. CDR3 length: 15 residues. CDR1 is SGHNT, CDR2 YENEEA, per germline. The CDR3 DNA reads as TGTGCCAGCAGCCTGACAGTCTCTGGGGCCAACGTCCTGACTTTC. It translates to CASSLTVSGANVLTF.

This clone appeared a few times. This chain connects TRBV30 to TRBJ1-1; tentatively, D is TRBD1 (6 bases). V lost 3 bases and J lost 1, with 12 bases in between. The germline CDR1 and CDR2 sequences are GTSNPN and SVGIG (reference sequence). The CDR3 is 14 amino acids. The CDR3: CAWSGGHPNTEAFF. The DNA for the CDR3 is TGTGCCTGGAGCGGGGGACATCCGAACACTGAAGCTTTCTTT.

The count of this clone is one. The chain employs TRBV5-1 and TRBJ2-5; no clear D gene. Germline assignment: CDR1 SGHRS and CDR2 YFSETQ. This CDR3 spans 14 amino acids. V was trimmed by 0 bases and J by 2 bases, leaving 8 bases between them. CDR3 sequence reads: CASSLESAQETQYF. CDR3 nucleotides: TGCGCCAGCAGCTTGGAGTCGGCTCAAGAGACCCAGTACTTC.

The chain joins TRBV15 to TRBJ2-3, with 8 nucleotides matching TRBD2. The CDR3 is 17 residues long. The V segment lost 3 bases and the J segment 2 bases; nucleotides outside the gene matches: 10. The germline gives CDR1 LNHNV, CDR2 YYDKDF (reference sequence). The CDR3, as DNA: TGTGCCACCAGCAGCAGGCGGGGGGCCCATGTCACAGATACGCAGTATTTT. Translated: CATSSRRGAHVTDTQYF.

In its sample, this clone was seen a few times. The chain's CDR3 is CASSLDRAGTDTQYF. The CDR3 nucleotides are TGTGCCAGCAGCTTAGATCGAGCGGGAACAGATACGCAGTATTTT. J is TRBJ2-3 and V is TRBV7-6; 7 positions match TRBD2. The germline V gene has CDR1 SGHVS and CDR2 FNYEAQ. The CDR3 is 15 residues long. Unmatched junction bases numbered 4, after V lost 1 base and J lost 3 bases.

This clone is large (0.1 to 1%) in the sample. The chain couples TRBV6-8 to TRBJ1-1, with 10 bases that match TRBD1. Germline values: CDR1 MNHGY, CDR2 SAAAGT. Trimming took 8 bases from V and 10 from J; bases not matched to a gene: 7. The CDR3 is made up of 12 amino acids. In DNA, the CDR3 is TGTGCCAGCCATGCGTGGACAGGGGGAGCTTTCTTT. Its protein product is CASHAWTGGAFF.

The table lists this clone with a few counts. The gene calls are TRBV6-8 and TRBJ1-4, with a tentative D call TRBD1 (5 bases). The CDR3 extends over 13 amino acids. Germline lookup yields CDR1 MNHGY and CDR2 SAAAGT. V dropped 6 bases and J dropped 5 bases, with 10 bases sitting between them. The CDR3 DNA follows: TGTGCCAGCAGGGGTAGACAGAATGAAAAACTGTTTTTT. Amino acid sequence: CASRGRQNEKLFF.

The table lists this clone with a few counts. The rearrangement uses TRBV6-8 and TRBJ1-1; D uncertain. The germline V and J ends were trimmed by 7 bases and 11 bases, with 23 bases remaining between them. The germline CDR1 and CDR2 sequences are MNHGY and SAAAGT. The CDR3 has 14 amino acids. This CDR3 reads CASIYLLGANEAFF. In DNA, the CDR3 is TGTGCCAGCATCTACCTTCTGGGAGCGAACGAGGCTTTCTTT.

This clone was detected a few times. V and J are TRBV11-3 and TRBJ1-2; D gene unclear. Germline CDR1 and CDR2: SGHNT and YENEEA. The V and J ends lost 5 bases and 5 bases respectively, with 18 bases between them. CDR3 length: 15 residues. The CDR3 region has the DNA TGTGCCAGCAGCAAGCGCGTATCTTATCCATATGGCTACACCTTC. Residues: CASSKRVSYPYGYTF.

J is TRBJ2-2 and V is TRBV15; no clear D. Per germline, CDR1 LNHNV and CDR2 YYDKDF (reference sequence). V was cut by 5 bases and J by 0 bases, with 7 bases left in between. The CDR3 is 14 amino acids. CDR3: CATSLVANTGELFF. CDR3 nucleotides: TGTGCCACCAGCTTAGTCGCGAACACCGGGGAGCTGTTTTTT.